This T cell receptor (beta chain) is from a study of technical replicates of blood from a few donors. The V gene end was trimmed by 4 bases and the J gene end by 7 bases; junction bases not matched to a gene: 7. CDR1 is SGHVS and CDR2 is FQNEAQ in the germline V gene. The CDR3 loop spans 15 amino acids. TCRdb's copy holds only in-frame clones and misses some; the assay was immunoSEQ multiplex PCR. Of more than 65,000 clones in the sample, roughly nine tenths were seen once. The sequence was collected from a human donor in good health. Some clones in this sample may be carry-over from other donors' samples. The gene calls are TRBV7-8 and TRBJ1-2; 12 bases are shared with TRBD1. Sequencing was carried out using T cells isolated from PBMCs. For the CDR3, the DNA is TGTGCCAGCAGCTCCTACCGGGACAGGGGGCTTGGCTACACCTTC. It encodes CASSSYRDRGLGYTF.